Listed here are 26 T cell receptor beta chains from one sample, sequenced in a study of cytotoxic CD8 clonotypes in ibrutinib-treated CLL. Clones were sequenced by immunoSEQ multiplex PCR, and TCRdb holds only the in-frame ones, with some missing. The sample consists of fewer than 300,000 clones, roughly four fifths of them appearing once. Sequences were derived from PBMCs, sampled at disease progression, from a patient treated with ibrutinib. These receptor sequences come from a human donor with chronic lymphocytic leukemia.

The chain joins TRBV13 to TRBJ1-2, with unresolved D. There are 14 residues in the CDR3. Looked up from germline, CDR1 is PRHDT and CDR2 is FYEKMQ (reference sequence). Trimming removed 5 bases at V and 1 base at J, with 11 bases between. CDR3 amino acids: CASSTNRDNYGYTF. The CDR3 DNA reads TGTGCCAGCAGCACGAACCGGGATAACTATGGCTACACCTTC.

The chain couples TRBV29-1 to TRBJ2-3; no firm D call. Germline values: CDR1 SQVTM, CDR2 ANQGSEA. The CDR3 is 12 residues long. The germline V and J ends were trimmed by 0 bases and 4 bases, with 5 bases remaining between them. The CDR3 nucleotides are TGCAGCGTTGAAGAACGGGCAGATACGCAGTATTTT. This translates into CSVEERADTQYF.

The chain couples TRBV5-1 to TRBJ2-4, with D possibly matching TRBD1 (6 bases). Trimming pared 2 bases from V and 1 base from J, leaving 10 bases between. The CDR3 is 15 residues long. The germline gives CDR1 SGHRS, CDR2 YFSETQ. The CDR3 nucleotides are TGCGCCAGCAGCTTATCACAGGGTGCCAAAAACATTCAGTACTTC. It encodes CASSLSQGAKNIQYF.

In this sample, this clone turned up a few times. The CDR3 protein is CASSPGSGRESGYEQYF. The CDR3 DNA reads TGTGCCAGCTCACCTGGCAGCGGGAGGGAGAGTGGCTACGAGCAGTACTTC. V is TRBV18 and J is TRBJ2-7; 10 positions match TRBD2. V shed 3 bases, J shed 3 bases, and the junction held 11 bases outside the gene matches. The CDR3 has 17 amino acids. The germline V gene encodes CDR1 KGHSH and CDR2 LQKENI.

This sequence joins TRBV19 and TRBJ2-1, with no clear D. Trimming cost V 5 bases and J 0 bases, with 14 bases left between them. Germline values: CDR1 LNHDA, CDR2 SQIVND (reference sequence). This CDR3 region has 16 residues. The CDR3 protein is CASSGPGSSSYNEQFF. Written as DNA, the CDR3 is TGTGCCAGTAGTGGACCAGGTTCAAGCTCCTACAATGAGCAGTTCTTC. The full variable domain, rest sourced from reference TRBV19 and TRBJ2-1, is DGGITQSPKYLFRKEGQNVTLSCEQNLNHDAMYWYRQDPGQGLRLIYYSQIVNDFQKGDIAEGYSVSREKKESFPLTVTSAQKNPTAFYLCASSGPGSSSYNEQFFGPGTRLTVL.

The chain has TRBV27 and TRBJ2-1, with 11 bases lining up with TRBD2. Trimming at V came to 5 bases and at J to 6 bases, leaving 9 bases not matched to a gene. The CDR3 is 16 residues long. Looked up from germline, CDR1 is MNHEY and CDR2 is SMNVEV (reference sequence). In DNA, the CDR3 is TGTGCCAGCAGTCAGTTGGGACTAGCGGAATCCAATGAGCAGTTCTTC. Translation gives CASSQLGLAESNEQFF.

V gene TRBV27 combines with J gene TRBJ2-7, with D uncertain. The CDR3 length is 16 residues. The germline CDR1 and CDR2 sequences are MNHEY and SMNVEV (reference sequence). V lost 8 bases and J 0 bases, leaving 20 bases between the germline ends. This CDR3 is CASGPRGGWSSYEQYF. In DNA, the CDR3 is TGTGCCAGCGGGCCCCGCGGCGGCTGGAGCTCCTACGAGCAGTACTTC.

The CDR3 protein is CASSKVGRAGNTIYF. The CDR3 DNA reads TGTGCCAGCAGCAAAGTGGGCAGGGCTGGAAACACCATATATTTT. The chain recombines TRBV21-1 with TRBJ1-3; TRBD1 is taken as the D call from the table, unchecked against the DNA. TRBV21-1 is a pseudogene segment. The CDR3 has 15 residues.

This chain links TRBV6-1 with TRBJ1-2; D remains unclear. The CDR3 loop spans 13 amino acids. Germline V gene sequence: CDR1 MNHNS, CDR2 SASEGT. V was cut by 6 bases and J by 8 bases, with 16 bases left in between. The CDR3 bases are TGTGCCAGCAGCCGGGCCTCTCGGGAGGGCTACACCTTC. Translated, it gives CASSRASREGYTF.

The chain joins TRBV18 to TRBJ1-5; D call uncertain. The CDR3 runs 15 residues. CDR1 is KGHSH and CDR2 is LQKENI in the germline V gene. Trimming removed 3 bases from V and 4 bases from J, with 13 bases in between. This chain's CDR3 is CASSPRGHLNQPQHF. The DNA for the CDR3 is TGTGCCAGCTCACCGCGCGGGCACCTAAATCAGCCCCAGCATTTT.

This clone was found a few times. Written as DNA, the CDR3 is TGTGCCAGCAGCCCGACCGTATTCCACACTGAAGCTTTCTTT. Translation: CASSPTVFHTEAFF. The V and J genes are TRBV5-6 and TRBJ1-1; D not certain. Germline loops: CDR1 SGHDT, CDR2 YYEEEE. The CDR3 is 14 residues long. V was shortened by 4 bases and J by 3 bases, with 13 bases between the two germline ends.

The rearrangement joins TRBV19 to TRBJ2-1, with TRBD1 identical over 8 bases. CDR1 LNHDA and CDR2 SQIVND come from the germline V gene (reference sequence). The CDR3 contains 16 residues. The junction had 10 bases not matched to a gene; V was cut back by 5 bases and J by 4 bases. CDR3 in amino acids: CASSSSAGGEYNEQFF. As DNA, the CDR3 is TGTGCCAGTAGTTCTTCAGCAGGGGGCGAATACAATGAGCAGTTCTTC.

The rearrangement joins TRBV19 to TRBJ2-7; D is possibly TRBD1 (5 bases). CDR3 size: 15 residues. Germline V gene sequence: CDR1 LNHDA, CDR2 SQIVND (reference sequence). V lost 1 base to trimming and J lost 3 bases, with 13 bases between them. The chain's CDR3 is CASSIAADTSYEQYF. CDR3 nucleotides: TGTGCCAGTAGTATAGCGGCGGACACGAGCTACGAGCAGTACTTC.

This clone was observed once. This sequence joins TRBV7-2 and TRBJ2-3; 8 bases map to TRBD2. This CDR3 comprises 16 residues. V shed 5 bases and J 1 base; nucleotides not matched to a gene: 8. The V gene's germline CDR1 is SGHTA and CDR2 FQGNSA. In nucleotides, the CDR3 is TGTGCCAGCAGCCTATCCGGGGGGGCCGGCACAGATACGCAGTATTTT. It translates to CASSLSGGAGTDTQYF.

V usage is TRBV11-2 and J usage is TRBJ2-7; D gene unclear. CDR3 length: 14 residues. V was pared by 0 bases and J by 0 bases, with 6 bases between. Germline CDR1 and CDR2: SGHAT and FQNNGV. As DNA, the CDR3 is TGTGCCAGCAGCTTAGAAAGACACTCCTACGAGCAGTACTTC. It specifies CASSLERHSYEQYF.

The chain uses TRBV5-1 and TRBJ1-4, with D tentatively TRBD1 (5 bases). Germline values: CDR1 SGHRS, CDR2 YFSETQ. CDR3 size: 14 residues. V lost 1 base and J 7 bases, leaving 11 bases between the germline ends. DNA of the CDR3: TGCGCCAGCAGCTTGAGGGGAAGGGGTGAAAAACTGTTTTTT. It specifies CASSLRGRGEKLFF.

The genes are TRBV13 and TRBJ1-6; D call uncertain. Per germline, CDR1 PRHDT and CDR2 FYEKMQ (reference sequence). This CDR3 has 15 amino acids. V was trimmed by 0 bases and J by 4 bases, leaving 7 bases between them. CDR3 loop: CASSLGSGYNSPLHF. The CDR3 nucleotides read TGTGCCAGCAGCTTAGGGTCGGGGTATAATTCACCCCTCCACTTT. Full variable domain (outside the CDR3, taken from reference TRBV13 and TRBJ1-6): AAGVIQSPRHLIKEKRETATLKCYPIPRHDTVYWYQQGPGQDPQFLISFYEKMQSDKGSIPDRFSAQQFSDYHSELNMSSLELGDSALYFCASSLGSGYNSPLHFGNGTRLTVT.

This clone was found a few times. The chain combines TRBV27 with TRBJ1-4; D is unresolved. The V end was cut by 5 bases, the J end by 2 bases, with 12 bases between. The CDR3 has 15 amino acids. Germline values: CDR1 MNHEY, CDR2 SMNVEV (reference sequence). CDR3 sequence: CASSPRDGTNEKLFF. The CDR3 DNA is TGTGCCAGCAGTCCCCGGGATGGCACTAATGAAAAACTGTTTTTT.

The V and J genes are TRBV5-1 and TRBJ2-7, with 9 bases fitting TRBD1. Unmatched junction bases numbered 2, after V lost 2 bases and J lost 2 bases. The CDR3 contains 14 residues. Germline V CDR1 and CDR2: SGHRS, YFSETQ. CDR3 protein: CASSFGTGPYEQYF. The CDR3 region has the DNA TGCGCCAGCAGCTTCGGGACAGGGCCCTACGAGCAGTACTTC.

To note about this clone: Relative to the germline gene, one junction end is altered; a read error may explain this. CDR3 residues: CASSQEGLAASAQQTQYF. CDR3 bases: TGCGCCAGCAGCCAAGAAGGACTAGCGGCCAGCGCCCAACAGACCCAGTACTTC. This chain connects TRBV4-1 to TRBJ2-5; 10 positions match TRBD2. Looked up from germline, CDR1 is MGHRA and CDR2 is YSYEKL. CDR3 length: 18 residues.

CDR3 residues: CASSATEKRTYQPQHF. CDR3 sequence (DNA): TGTGCCAGCAGTGCGACAGAGAAAAGAACCTATCAGCCCCAGCATTTT. The chain recombines TRBV2 with TRBJ1-5; a weak D match, TRBD1 (5 bases). This CDR3 contains 16 residues. V dropped 4 bases and J dropped 5 bases, with 18 bases sitting between them. CDR1 and CDR2 (germline): SNHLY, FYNNEI.

This chain connects TRBV7-9 to TRBJ2-5, with 9 bases identical to TRBD2. CDR1 and CDR2 (germline): SEHNR, FQNEAQ (reference sequence). V gave up 2 bases and J gave up 5 bases; unmatched junction bases: 6. The CDR3 length is 15 residues. This CDR3 reads CASSLLAGVQETQYF. The CDR3 nucleotides read TGTGCCAGCAGCTTATTAGCGGGAGTTCAGGAGACCCAGTACTTC.

The chain combines TRBV5-1 with TRBJ1-1; D perhaps matches TRBD1 (6 bases). CDR3 length: 15 residues. Germline CDR1 is SGHRS and CDR2 is YFSETQ. Trimming took 2 bases from V and 7 from J, leaving 18 bases between them. CDR3 DNA sequence: TGCGCCAGCAGCTTAGAGCCACAGGGTTGGGATGAAGCTTTCTTT. Its translation: CASSLEPQGWDEAFF.

The gene calls are TRBV5-1 and TRBJ2-1, with TRBD2 identical over 12 bases. CDR1 and CDR2 from the germline V gene are SGHRS and YFSETQ. CDR3 length: 15 amino acids. V dropped 4 bases and J dropped 2; count of bases not matched to a gene: 1. The CDR3 nucleotides are TGCGCCAGCAGCACTAGCGGGGGGACCTACAATGAGCAGTTCTTC. Translating gives CASSTSGGTYNEQFF.

This sequence joins TRBV4-2 and TRBJ2-2; 12 bases line up with TRBD2. Germline V gene lookup returns CDR1 LGHNA and CDR2 YNFKEQ. This CDR3 region has 19 residues. Trimming cost V 2 bases and J 1 base; bases outside gene matches: 8. CDR3 DNA: TGTGCCAGCAGCCAATTTGGGGCGGGACTAGCGGGGAACACCGGGGAGCTGTTTTTT. Encoded protein: CASSQFGAGLAGNTGELFF.

This chain uses TRBV18 with TRBJ1-5; D is uncertain. Trimming cost V 0 bases and J 3 bases, with 9 bases left between them. Germline loops: CDR1 KGHSH, CDR2 LQKENI. The CDR3 length is 15 residues. The CDR3 DNA reads as TGTGCCAGCTCACCACCAAACCCGTCCAATCAGCCCCAGCATTTT. As protein: CASSPPNPSNQPQHF.